This section outlines one T cell receptor beta chain sequence together with its context. Its matching antigen is unknown. PCR amplification relied on 60 Vbeta primers (plus 13 Jbeta primers). The repertoire was sequenced with immunoSEQ multiplex PCR; TCRdb's copy has only in-frame clones and lacks some. Here the sample spans about 170,000 clones, roughly 70% being singletons. This entry comes from a study of cytomegalovirus exposure and HLA in healthy donors. General study findings and limits: Among TCR sequences, most were rare, though some public TCRs appeared in many donors. TCR beta sequences reportedly predicted most subjects' HLA-A and HLA-B alleles accurately. Fewer N-insertions than the 666-donor mean were reportedly shown by an Asian-associated ancestry cluster in a later analysis.

The sequence was obtained from a woman under 30 in good health and CMV-seropositive. Source material: PBMCs.

The CDR3 loop is CAWSVRLAGDTGELFF. The CDR3 DNA is TGTGCCTGGAGTGTACGACTAGCGGGGGATACCGGGGAGCTGTTTTTT. The rearrangement uses TRBV30 and TRBJ2-2; 12 bases are shared with TRBD2. Germline CDR1 reads GTSNPN; CDR2 reads SVGIG (reference sequence). The CDR3 consists of 16 residues. J lost 5 bases, V lost 0 bases, and 4 bases had no gene match.